This T cell receptor (beta chain) was captured by sequencing in a study of blood T cell repertoires in COVID-19. Background on the study: Acute-phase and convalescent COVID-19 samples originated in the United States, Italy and Spain.

In the authors' methods: By means of reference gene primer amplification, nucleated cell counts were estimated. This table comes from immunoSEQ multiplex PCR, and its TCRdb copy is limited to in-frame clones, with some not included. The V and J calls and clone size are taken from that table; D and trimming were inferred from the DNA. The sample has 45,000 to 55,000 clones, around nine tenths seen once. Trimming took 2 bases from V and 9 from J, leaving 20 bases between them. The CDR3 is made up of 16 amino acids. CDR1 and CDR2 (germline): MNHEY, SVGEGT. This TCR came from a man aged 45 to 65 with active COVID-19. What was sequenced was peripheral blood. The chain couples TRBV6-2 or TRBV6-3 to TRBJ2-1; D is possibly TRBD2 (5 bases). CDR3 DNA: TGTGCCAGCAGTTACCGCGGGCCCGGTGGAGGCGGTGAGCAGTTCTTC. This encodes CASSYRGPGGGGEQFF.